This record looks at one TCR beta chain sequence and its context. This entry belongs to a study of blood T cell repertoires in COVID-19. The method was immunoSEQ multiplex PCR; TCRdb's version includes in-frame clones alone and lacks a portion of them. Of about 210,000 clones in the sample, roughly 94% were seen once. CDR3 length: 13 residues. The ends were cut back, 4 bases at V and 4 bases at J, with 8 bases in the middle. Germline V CDR1 and CDR2: SGDLS, YYNGEE. Material for sequencing was peripheral blood. This TCR was recovered from a man aged 30 to 45 with acute or convalescent COVID-19. V usage is TRBV9 and J usage is TRBJ2-2, with D possibly matching TRBD2 (5 bases). The CDR3 DNA reads TGTGCCAGCAGCTCCAGCGGCACCGGGGAGCTGTTTTTT. Residues: CASSSSGTGELFF. Using reference TRBV9 and TRBJ2-2 for the parts outside the CDR3, the full variable domain is DSGVTQTPKHLITATGQRVTLRCSPRSGDLSVYWYQQSLDQGLQFLIQYYNGEERAKGNILERFSAQQFPDLHSELNLSSLELGDSALYFCASSSSGTGELFFGEGSRLTVL.